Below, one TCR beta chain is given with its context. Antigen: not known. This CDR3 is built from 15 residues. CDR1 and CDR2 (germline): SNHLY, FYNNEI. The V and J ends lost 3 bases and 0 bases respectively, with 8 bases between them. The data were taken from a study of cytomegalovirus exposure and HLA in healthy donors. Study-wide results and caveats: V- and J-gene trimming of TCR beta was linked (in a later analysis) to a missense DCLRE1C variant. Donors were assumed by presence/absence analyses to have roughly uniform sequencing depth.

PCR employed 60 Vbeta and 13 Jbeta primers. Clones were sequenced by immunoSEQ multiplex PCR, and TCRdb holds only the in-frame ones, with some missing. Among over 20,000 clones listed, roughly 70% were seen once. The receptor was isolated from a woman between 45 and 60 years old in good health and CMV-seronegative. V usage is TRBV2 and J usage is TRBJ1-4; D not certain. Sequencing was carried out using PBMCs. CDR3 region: CASSERFATNEKLFF. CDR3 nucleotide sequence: TGTGCCAGCAGTGAGAGGTTCGCAACTAATGAAAAACTGTTTTTT.